One and the same sample provided the 21 T cell receptor beta chains below, sequenced in a study of CD8 T cells in ankylosing spondylitis. The antigens these receptors bind are not known. TCRdb re-called the 5' RACE reads through MiXCR, storing one row per CDR3 protein. The sample consists of 220,000 or so distinct CDR3 sequences, around 17% of them appearing once. Findings and limits, study-wide: About eight highly homologous variants made up a TCR beta motif that seemed to typify ankylosing spondylitis blood.

Sequencing input: blood, either unsorted or a sorted T cell fraction (not recorded which). The receptors come from a male donor with ankylosing spondylitis.

This clonotype was counted only a few times. This chain joins TRBV5-6 and TRBJ2-2; the D gene is possibly TRBD1 (6 bases). The V and J ends lost 1 base and 0 bases respectively, with 16 bases between them. This CDR3 contains 18 residues. Germline CDR1 reads SGHDT; CDR2 reads YYEEEE. CDR3 loop: CASSLWDKDLSNTGELFF. Written as DNA, the CDR3 is TGTGCCAGCAGCTTGTGGGACAAAGACCTTTCGAACACCGGGGAGCTGTTTTTT.

In its sample, this clonotype was seen once. Its ends do not fully match the called genes, so a read error is possible. This rearrangement joins TRBV7-6 to TRBJ2-7; 14 nucleotides align to TRBD2. CDR1 and CDR2 from the germline V gene are SGHVS and FNYEAQ. The CDR3 has 16 residues. The CDR3 DNA reads as TGTGCCACCAGCCCGGGACTAGCGGGAGAGGCATACGAGCAGTACTTC. It translates to CATSPGLAGEAYEQYF.

This clonotype was picked up a small number of times. One end of the junction does not line up with germline, which may come from a read error. The chain joins TRBV27 to TRBJ2-1; TRBD2 is a possible D gene (6 bases). Germline values: CDR1 MNHEY, CDR2 SMNVEV (reference sequence). This CDR3 region has 16 residues. The DNA of the CDR3 is TGTGCTAGCAGTTTATTAGCGGCTAGCTCCTACAATGAGCAGTTCTTC. Amino acid sequence: CASSLLAASSYNEQFF.

This clonotype came up a few times. The chain links TRBV7-6 to TRBJ2-3, with TRBD2 matching over 9 bases. The CDR3 is 16 amino acids. Trimming at V came to 1 base and at J to 4 bases, leaving 6 bases not matched to a gene. Germline V lookup: CDR1 SGHVS, CDR2 FNYEAQ. The CDR3 sequence: CASSLGAGGTADTQYF. CDR3 bases: TGTGCCAGCAGCTTAGGGGCGGGAGGGACGGCAGATACGCAGTATTTT. The entire variable domain, with the rest obtained from reference TRBV7-6 and TRBJ2-3, is as follows: GAGVSQSPRYKVTKRGQDVALRCDPISGHVSLYWYRQALGQGPEFLTYFNYEAQQDKSGLPNDRFSAERPEGSISTLTIQRTEQRDSAMYRCASSLGAGGTADTQYFGPGTRLTVL.

Many counts were recorded for this clonotype. This chain connects TRBV12-3 or TRBV12-4 to TRBJ2-7, with D possibly being TRBD2 (6 bases). The CDR3 consists of 13 residues. The V gene lost 5 bases and the J gene lost 2 bases, with 10 bases spanning the gap. The CDR3 protein is CASSTGLPYEQYF. Written as DNA, the CDR3 is TGTGCCAGCAGTACGGGACTGCCCTACGAGCAGTACTTC.

The V gene is TRBV20-1, the J gene TRBJ2-3; 7 positions agree with TRBD1. The CDR3 runs to 15 residues. The junction had 5 bases not matched to a gene; V was cut back by 0 bases and J by 2 bases. Germline values: CDR1 DFQATT, CDR2 SNEGSKA (reference sequence). The DNA for the CDR3 is TGCAGTGCTAGAGATGTACAGGGGTACACAGATACGCAGTATTTT. Translation: CSARDVQGYTDTQYF.

V usage is TRBV20-1 and J usage is TRBJ2-7, with 7 bases matching TRBD1. The V segment lost 6 bases and the J segment 1 base; nucleotides outside the gene matches: 9. The germline V gene encodes CDR1 DFQATT and CDR2 SNEGSKA (reference sequence). There are 14 residues in the CDR3. The CDR3 region is CSAFDREESYEQYF. The CDR3 coding sequence is TGCAGTGCCTTTGACAGGGAAGAATCCTACGAGCAGTACTTC.

This clonotype showed up just a few times. The rearrangement joins TRBV12-3 or TRBV12-4 to TRBJ2-7, with a possible D match to TRBD1 (6 bases). Between the trimmed V and J ends, which lost 7 bases and 2 bases, there was a span of 9 bases. The CDR3 is made up of 12 amino acids. The CDR3 DNA reads as TGTGCCAGCAACAGGGACACCTACGAGCAGTACTTC. This gives the protein CASNRDTYEQYF.

This clonotype was picked up a small number of times. The chain has TRBV29-1 and TRBJ2-3, with 8 nucleotides matching TRBD2. CDR1 and CDR2 from the germline V gene are SQVTM and ANQGSEA. CDR3 size: 14 residues. V shed 4 bases and J 5 bases; nucleotides not matched to a gene: 8. CDR3 bases: TGCAGCGTTGTTCCGGCGGGAGGTGGAGATACGCAGTATTTT. As protein: CSVVPAGGGDTQYF.

V usage is TRBV28 and J usage is TRBJ2-1; TRBD2 aligns across 11 bases. Germline lookup yields CDR1 MDHEN and CDR2 SYDVKM. This CDR3 is built from 17 residues. The V segment lost 6 bases and the J segment 2 bases; nucleotides outside the gene matches: 9. The CDR3 DNA reads as TGTGCCAGCAGCAGCCCCTTTAGCGGGAGGGCCTACAATGAGCAGTTCTTC. This gives the protein CASSSPFSGRAYNEQFF.

The chain carries TRBV14 and TRBJ2-6; 7 bases agree with TRBD1. J lost 0 bases, V lost 2 bases, and 13 bases had no gene match. The V gene's germline CDR1 is SGHDN and CDR2 FVKESK. The length of the CDR3 is 20 residues. CDR3 nucleotide sequence: TGTGCCAGCAGCCAATCGAATGAAGGGACAGCCTACTCTGGGGCCAACGTCCTGACTTTC. Encoded protein: CASSQSNEGTAYSGANVLTF. The entire variable domain, with the rest obtained from reference TRBV14 and TRBJ2-6, is as follows: EAGVTQFPSHSVIEKGQTVTLRCDPISGHDNLYWYRRVMGKEIKFLLHFVKESKQDESGMPNNRFLAERTGGTYSTLKVQPAELEDSGVYFCASSQSNEGTAYSGANVLTFGAGSRLTVL.

This clonotype was seen many times. The rearrangement joins TRBV12-3 or TRBV12-4 to TRBJ2-1, with D tentatively TRBD2 (7 bases). This CDR3 comprises 16 residues. V lost 6 bases and J lost 8, with 23 bases in between. CDR3 amino acids: CASSRGSGGLKDEQFF. DNA for the CDR3: TGTGCCAGCAGCCGTGGGTCGGGGGGCCTAAAGGATGAGCAGTTCTTC.

This chain uses TRBV12-3 or TRBV12-4 with TRBJ1-1; 12 bases agree with TRBD1. V lost 3 bases, J lost 7 bases, and 3 bases stayed unmatched. The CDR3 spans 14 residues. CDR3 sequence: CASSFGTGGFEAFF. CDR3 DNA sequence: TGTGCCAGCAGTTTCGGGACAGGGGGCTTTGAAGCTTTCTTT.

The rearrangement uses TRBV12-3 or TRBV12-4 and TRBJ1-5; tentatively, D is TRBD1 (6 bases). The CDR3 is made up of 13 amino acids. The germline V and J ends were trimmed by 6 bases and 4 bases, with 10 bases remaining between them. The CDR3 spells CASRTTGNQPQHF. As DNA, the CDR3 is TGTGCCAGCAGGACCACAGGGAATCAGCCCCAGCATTTT.

The V gene is TRBV12-3 or TRBV12-4, the J gene TRBJ2-7, with a possible D match to TRBD2 (5 bases). The V gene lost 7 bases and the J gene lost 5 bases, with 15 bases spanning the gap. This CDR3 has 13 amino acids. In DNA, the CDR3 is TGTGCCAGCACCCCCGGGGTTCCGGACGAGCAGTACTTC. Translating it yields CASTPGVPDEQYF.

J is TRBJ1-2 and V is TRBV4-2, with 7 bases identical to TRBD1. The CDR3 is made up of 15 amino acids. The trim removed 1 base at V and 5 bases at J, leaving 7 bases unmatched. Germline values: CDR1 LGHNA, CDR2 YNFKEQ. The CDR3 sequence is CASSQGPDRDYGYTF. The CDR3 DNA reads as TGTGCCAGCAGCCAAGGCCCTGACAGGGATTATGGCTACACCTTC.

This sequence joins TRBV3-1 and TRBJ2-7, with 8 bases that match TRBD1. The CDR3 length is 16 residues. Germline-derived CDR1 and CDR2 are LGHDT and YNNKEL (reference sequence). V lost 1 base, J lost 0 bases, and 5 bases stayed unmatched. CDR3 bases: TGTGCCAGCAGCCAAGTAAACAGGGGGTTCTCCTACGAGCAGTACTTC. Its protein product is CASSQVNRGFSYEQYF.

The chain combines TRBV30 with TRBJ2-1, with 7 bases matching TRBD1. The CDR3 consists of 15 residues. Germline values: CDR1 GTSNPN, CDR2 SVGIG (reference sequence). V dropped 4 bases and J dropped 7; count of bases not matched to a gene: 13. The DNA of the CDR3 is TGTGCCTGGACGCTGGTCGAGGGGGCCTGGAATGAGCAGTTCTTC. Translated: CAWTLVEGAWNEQFF. Supplemented by reference TRBV30 and TRBJ2-1, the full variable domain reads SQTIHQWPATLVQPVGSPLSLECTVEGTSNPNLYWYRQAAGRGLQLLFYSVGIGQISSEVPQNLSASRPQDRQFILSSKKLLLSDSGFYLCAWTLVEGAWNEQFFGPGTRLTVL.

V usage is TRBV9 and J usage is TRBJ1-4, with TRBD1 matching 10 bases. Germline V gene sequence: CDR1 SGDLS, CDR2 YYNGEE. The CDR3 extends over 16 amino acids. The V and J ends lost 3 bases and 2 bases, in that order; junction bases with no gene match: 4. In DNA, the CDR3 is TGTGCCAGCAGCGCGTGGACAGGGGGGACTAATGAAAAACTGTTTTTT. It translates to CASSAWTGGTNEKLFF.

The gene calls are TRBV12-3 or TRBV12-4 and TRBJ2-7; possible D gene TRBD2, 6 bases. This CDR3 is 13 amino acids long. Trimming cost V 1 base and J 7 bases, with 11 bases left between them. CDR3 amino acids: CASSLGAAGEQYF. DNA of the CDR3: TGTGCCAGCAGTTTAGGGGCGGCGGGAGAGCAGTACTTC.

The chain carries TRBV5-1 and TRBJ1-1; D unclear. The CDR3 runs to 11 residues. Germline CDR1 and CDR2: SGHRS and YFSETQ. Trimming took 5 bases from V and 6 from J, leaving 8 bases between them. The CDR3 nucleotides read TGCGCCAGCAGAGAAAGCGCTGAAGCTTTCTTT. This codes for CASRESAEAFF.